The present TCR beta chain was sequenced within a study of cytomegalovirus exposure and HLA in healthy donors. Whole-study results and caveats: TCR beta chains numbering approximately 150 were designated cytomegalovirus-associated. Reports showed the classifier diagnosing cytomegalovirus status with high specificity and sensitivity. TCR beta V- and J-gene trimming was later associated with a missense DCLRE1C variant.

Losses at the gene ends were 2 bases for V and 9 bases for J; bases not matched to a gene: 10. This CDR3 has 16 amino acids. Germline V gene data show CDR1 as SGHRS and CDR2 as YFSETQ. As regards this clone: The antigen remains unidentified.

PCR amplification relied on 60 Vbeta primers (plus 13 Jbeta primers). Clones were read by immunoSEQ multiplex PCR, and TCRdb kept only the in-frame ones, dropping some. The table counts about 200,000 clones; almost 6.5% lies in the top ten. The TCR sequence derives from a man younger than 40 in good health and CMV-seronegative. J is TRBJ2-1 and V is TRBV5-1; 11 nucleotides match TRBD2. Sequencing was performed on PBMCs. CDR3 protein: CASSLQTSGRSGEQFF. DNA for the CDR3: TGCGCCAGCAGCTTACAAACTAGCGGGAGAAGCGGTGAGCAGTTCTTC.